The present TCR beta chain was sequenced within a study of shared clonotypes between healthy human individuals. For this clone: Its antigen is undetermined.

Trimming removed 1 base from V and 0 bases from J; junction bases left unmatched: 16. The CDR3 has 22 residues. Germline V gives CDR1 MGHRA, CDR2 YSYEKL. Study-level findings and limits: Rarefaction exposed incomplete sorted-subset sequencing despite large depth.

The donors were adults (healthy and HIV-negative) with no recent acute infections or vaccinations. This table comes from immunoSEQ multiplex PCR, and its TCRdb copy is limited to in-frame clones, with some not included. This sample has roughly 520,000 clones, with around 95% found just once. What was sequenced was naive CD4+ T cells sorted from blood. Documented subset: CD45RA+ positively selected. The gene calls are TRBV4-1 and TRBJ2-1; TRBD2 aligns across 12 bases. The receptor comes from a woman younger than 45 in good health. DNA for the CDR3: TGCGCCAGCAGCCAAGGCCTGGCGGGACTAGCGGGCGGGTGGAGCTCCTACAATGAGCAGTTCTTC. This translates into CASSQGLAGLAGGWSSYNEQFF.